The sequence of this T cell receptor (beta chain) was determined in a study of blood T cell repertoires in COVID-19. On the study more broadly: COVID-19 samples collected from the United States, Italy and Spain covered acute and convalescent phases. Sources were T cells, B-cell-depleted T cells, or PBMCs; the material itself was cDNA or gDNA.

The CDR3 loop spans 15 amino acids. The junction had 7 bases not matched to a gene; V was cut back by 3 bases and J by 4 bases. Germline-derived CDR1 and CDR2 are SGHAT and FQDESV (reference sequence). Authors' data handling: Researchers report that nucleated cell counts were estimated from reference gene primer amplification. TCRdb's table, derived via immunoSEQ multiplex PCR, lists solely in-frame clones and lacks some. The D gene and trimming were derived from the DNA, and the V and J assignments and clone size from that table. Found here are some 150,000 clones, roughly nine tenths of them singletons; the top ten hold around 2.5%.

Specimen: peripheral blood. The chain joins TRBV11-1 to TRBJ2-5, with 8 bases fitting TRBD1. This TCR was sampled from a woman in her 70s with acute or convalescent COVID-19. The DNA for the CDR3 is TGTGCCAGCAGCTTTGGGGGAACAGGGGGAGAGACCCAGTACTTC. Its translation is CASSFGGTGGETQYF.